This T cell receptor beta chain was sequenced in a study of T and B cells in COVID-19 patients. Study as a whole: Blood was sampled from COVID-19 patients who were either actively infected or recovered. Of 20 active-infection patients, 12 were critically ill with mechanical ventilation or extracorporeal membrane oxygenation.

BIOMED2 TRB-A/B primer pools were used in multiplex TRB PCR. TCRdb passed the multiplex PCR reads through MiXCR, listing each CDR3 protein once. The table shows around 30,000 distinct CDR3 sequences, with 32% occurring only once. From blood, about 250-500 ng of genomic DNA served as TRB template. Germline V gene lookup returns CDR1 MNHEY and CDR2 SVGAGI. V shed 6 bases and J shed 5 bases, with 14 bases lying between them. The CDR3 loop spans 14 amino acids. By sample fraction, this clonotype is medium-sized (0.01 to 0.1%). What it binds is not known. General study points: Symptomatic-phase blood samples from mildly ill patients and early samples from severe cases were scarce.

J is TRBJ2-1 and V is TRBV6-5, with D perhaps TRBD2 (6 bases). Sequenced: blood. This clonotype originated in a human donor who had recovered from COVID-19. The CDR3 loop reads CASSDARGNNEQFF. CDR3 nucleotide sequence: TGTGCCAGCAGCGACGCTCGGGGGAACAATGAGCAGTTCTTC.